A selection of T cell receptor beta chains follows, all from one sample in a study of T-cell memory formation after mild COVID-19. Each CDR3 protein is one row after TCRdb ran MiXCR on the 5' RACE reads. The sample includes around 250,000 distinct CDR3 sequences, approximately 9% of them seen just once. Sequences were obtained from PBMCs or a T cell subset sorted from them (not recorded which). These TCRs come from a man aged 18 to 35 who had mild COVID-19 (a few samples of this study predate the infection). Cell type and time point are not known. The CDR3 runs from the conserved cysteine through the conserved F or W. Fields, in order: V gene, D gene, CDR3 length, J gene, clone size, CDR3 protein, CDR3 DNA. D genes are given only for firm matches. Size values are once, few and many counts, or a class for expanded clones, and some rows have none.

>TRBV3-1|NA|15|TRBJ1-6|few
CASSQGERLDSPLHF
TGTGCCAGCAGCCAAGGGGAAAGGTTGGACTCACCCCTCCACTTT
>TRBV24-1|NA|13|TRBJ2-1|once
CATQQGSYNEQFF
TGTGCCACCCAACAGGGTTCCTACAATGAGCAGTTCTTC
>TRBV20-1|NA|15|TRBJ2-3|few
CSAFRGGGLGDTQYF
TGCAGTGCTTTCCGGGGCGGGGGCCTGGGCGATACGCAGTATTTT
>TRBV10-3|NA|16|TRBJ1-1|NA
CAISESGYRTNTEAFF
TGTGCCATCAGTGAGAGCGGATACAGGACGAACACTGAAGCTTTCTTT
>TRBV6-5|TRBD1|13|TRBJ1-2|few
CASSYKTGSGYTF
TGTGCCAGCAGTTATAAGACAGGGTCAGGCTACACCTTC
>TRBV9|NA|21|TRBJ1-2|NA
CASNEPGPGDFSPNSNYGYTF
TGTGCCAGCAACGAACCGGGGCCAGGAGACTTCTCCCCGAATTCTAACTATGGCTACACCTTC
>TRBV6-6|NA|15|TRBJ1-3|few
CASEGQGSSGNTIYF
TGTGCCTCTGAGGGCCAGGGGAGCTCTGGAAACACCATATATTTT
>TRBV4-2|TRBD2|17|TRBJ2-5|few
CASSQDLIGTKEETQYF
TGTGCCAGCAGCCAAGATCTCATCGGGACTAAAGAAGAGACCCAGTACTTC
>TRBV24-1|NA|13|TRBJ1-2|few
CATSVDRAYGYTF
TGTGCCACCAGTGTAGACAGAGCCTATGGCTACACCTTC
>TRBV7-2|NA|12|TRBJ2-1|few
CASSLNRGEQFF
TGTGCCAGCAGCTTAAACCGAGGTGAGCAGTTCTTC
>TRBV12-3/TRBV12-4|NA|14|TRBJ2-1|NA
CASIRTPSYNEQFF
TGTGCCAGCATTAGGACGCCCTCCTACAATGAGCAGTTCTTC
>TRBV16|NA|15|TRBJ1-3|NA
CASSPVLSPGNTIYF
TGTGCCAGCAGCCCGGTATTATCACCTGGAAACACCATATATTTT
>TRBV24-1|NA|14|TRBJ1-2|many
CATQTNGALDGYTF
TGTGCCACTCAGACCAACGGGGCCTTGGATGGCTACACCTTC